The rows below give T cell receptor beta chains drawn from one sample of a study of blood T cell dynamics during melanoma immunotherapy. TCRdb's table, derived via immunoSEQ multiplex PCR, lists solely in-frame clones and lacks some. Seen here are about 7,000 clones, 65% to 85% observed once, and the top ten hold over 15%. The source was blood, collected from a patient treated with checkpoint blockade. All receptors come from a human donor with melanoma. Each CDR3 is given with its conserved first and last residue. The D gene is left open where the match is weak. Where a row states a size, it is once, few, many or the class of an expanded clone; other rows omit it.

.,TRBV6-1,TRBJ2-7,.,TGTGCCAGCAGTGACCGGGGCCAGCCGCATGTGCAGTACTTC,CASSDRGQPHVQYF
TRBD1,TRBV7-6,TRBJ2-7,.,TGTGCCAGCAGCTCCAGAACCGGGACAGGGGTGGCCGAGCAGTACTTC,CASSSRTGTGVAEQYF
TRBD2,TRBV4-3,TRBJ2-7,few,TGCGCCAGCAGCCAAACCGGGACTAGCGGGAGCGACGAGCAGTACTTC,CASSQTGTSGSDEQYF
.,TRBV12-5,TRBJ2-1,.,TGTGCTAGTGGTTTGTTGGGGGATGAGCAGTTCTTC,CASGLLGDEQFF
.,TRBV5-1,TRBJ1-4,few,TGCGCCAGCAGCTTTGCAGGCAGGGACGGAAAACTGTTTTTT,CASSFAGRDGKLFF
.,TRBV6-1,TRBJ2-7,.,TGTGCCAGCAGTGAACTAGGAGGGGGGTACTACGAGCAGTACTTC,CASSELGGGYYEQYF
.,TRBV9,TRBJ2-7,.,TGTGCCAGCAGCGTAGAATCCGGGGGCTTGTACGAGCAGTACTTC,CASSVESGGLYEQYF
TRBD1,TRBV29-1,TRBJ1-2,.,TGCAGCGTTCCAGGGGGCTATGGCTACACCTTC,CSVPGGYGYTF
.,TRBV7-9,TRBJ1-4,.,TGTGCCAGCAGCTCCCGGGTACTGAGGGGCGAAAAACTGTTTTTT,CASSSRVLRGEKLFF
.,TRBV19,TRBJ1-2,few,TGTGCCAGTACCCCTTATGGCTACACCTTC,CASTPYGYTF
.,TRBV7-2,TRBJ1-2,.,TGTGCCAGCATCCCTGAAGCCCGAGGCCATGGCTACACCTTC,CASIPEARGHGYTF
.,TRBV13,TRBJ2-7,once,TGTGCCAGCAGCTGGCAGGGGACCTACGAGCAGTACTTC,CASSWQGTYEQYF
.,TRBV2,TRBJ1-5,.,TGTGCCAGCAAAAGGGTCGGACAGCCCCAGCATTTT,CASKRVGQPQHF
TRBD2,TRBV2,TRBJ2-1,.,TGTGCCAGCAGGGTCCCGGGACTAGCGGGCTCCTCCTACAATGAGCAGTTCTTC,CASRVPGLAGSSYNEQFF
.,TRBV7-9,TRBJ1-3,.,TGTGCCAGCAGCTTTGGCGATGACTCTGGAAACACCATATATTTT,CASSFGDDSGNTIYF